This is a list of T cell receptor beta chains from one sample in a study of PD-L1 blockade in urothelial cancer. Method: immunoSEQ multiplex PCR; TCRdb's copy keeps in-frame clones and lacks some. The sample has around 66,000 clones; 88% are singletons. Specimen: PBMCs, collected around atezolizumab (anti-PD-L1) treatment. The receptors stem from a man aged 55 to 70 with urothelial cancer. Each CDR3 is given with its conserved first and last residue. Fields, in order: V gene, CDR3 length, J gene, clone size, D gene, CDR3 protein, CDR3 DNA. A D gene is named only where the DNA matches it firmly. Rows may omit the clone size; those that give it use once, few, many or a size class.

>TRBV18|14|TRBJ1-1|.|TRBD1
CASSPRGHNTEAFF
TGTGCCAGCTCCCCCAGGGGGCACAACACTGAAGCTTTCTTT
>TRBV10-1|14|TRBJ2-7|.|TRBD1
CASSRQGALDEQYF
TGCGCCAGCAGCCGACAGGGAGCCCTTGACGAGCAGTACTTC
>TRBV6-5|12|TRBJ2-7|.|TRBD2
CASTSGRGEQYF
TGTGCCAGCACGAGCGGGAGAGGCGAGCAGTACTTC
>TRBV7-8|15|TRBJ1-4|.|TRBD1
CASSLVGTGNEKLFF
TGTGCCAGCAGCTTAGTGGGGACAGGGAATGAAAAACTGTTTTTT
>TRBV5-1|15|TRBJ1-2|.|TRBD1
CASSQGQGPHYGYTF
TGCGCCAGCAGCCAGGGACAGGGCCCTCACTATGGCTACACCTTC
>TRBV7-2|15|TRBJ2-2|.|TRBD1
CASSFRQGKTGELFF
TGTGCCAGCAGCTTTCGACAGGGGAAAACCGGGGAGCTGTTTTTT
>TRBV6-6|15|TRBJ2-2|.|.
CASSYPRDTTGELFF
TGTGCCAGCAGTTACCCCAGGGACACCACCGGGGAGCTGTTTTTT
>TRBV9|14|TRBJ2-3|.|.
CASSGLPWGDTQYF
TGTGCCAGCAGTGGACTCCCATGGGGAGATACGCAGTATTTT
>TRBV7-9|13|TRBJ2-7|.|TRBD2
CASIRAGGYEQYF
TGTGCCAGCATCCGAGCGGGGGGCTACGAGCAGTACTTC
>TRBV30|15|TRBJ2-3|.|.
CACGVGSGSTDTQYF
TGTGCCTGCGGGGTGGGGAGCGGGAGCACAGATACGCAGTATTTT
>TRBV7-2|15|TRBJ1-6|few|.
CASSLEGDYNSPLHF
TGTGCCAGCAGCTTAGAGGGGGACTATAATTCACCCCTCCACTTT
>TRBV2|16|TRBJ2-2|.|TRBD1
CASSESGDRGSGELFF
TGTGCCAGCAGTGAATCTGGGGACAGGGGTTCCGGGGAGCTGTTTTTT
>TRBV5-1|14|TRBJ1-2|.|TRBD1
CASSVQGTDYGYTF
TGCGCCAGCAGCGTGCAAGGGACAGACTATGGCTACACCTTC
>TRBV6-4|13|TRBJ1-5|.|.
CASNPRADQPQHF
TGTGCCAGCAACCCCCGCGCGGATCAGCCCCAGCATTTT
>TRBV10-3|15|TRBJ1-4|.|.
CAISDGQATNEKLFF
TGTGCCATCAGTGACGGACAAGCAACTAATGAAAAACTGTTTTTT
>TRBV6-4|13|TRBJ2-1|.|TRBD2
CASSRAGVDEQFF
TGTGCCAGCAGTCGAGCGGGAGTCGATGAGCAGTTCTTC
>TRBV10-3|13|TRBJ1-2|.|.
CAISETGNYGYTF
TGTGCCATCAGTGAGACAGGGAACTATGGCTACACCTTC
>TRBV6-1|15|TRBJ1-4|.|.
CASSDQGGTNEKLFF
TGTGCCAGCAGTGACCAGGGTGGAACTAATGAAAAACTGTTTTTT
>TRBV9|18|TRBJ1-3|.|TRBD1
CASSLGTASSSSGNTIYF
TGTGCCAGCAGCCTCGGGACAGCCTCATCGAGCTCTGGAAACACCATATATTTT
>TRBV5-1|14|TRBJ1-1|.|.
CASSPGQTNTEAFF
TGCGCCAGCAGCCCCGGACAGACGAACACTGAAGCTTTCTTT
>TRBV4-1|20|TRBJ2-4|.|TRBD2
CASSQGVLRREGVTKNIQYF
TGCGCCAGCAGCCAAGGCGTTCTCCGTCGGGAGGGTGTGACCAAAAACATTCAGTACTTC
>TRBV28|16|TRBJ2-1|.|.
CASSQGALSANNEQFF
TGTGCCAGCAGCCAAGGGGCTCTTTCTGCGAACAATGAGCAGTTCTTC
>TRBV10-2|12|TRBJ2-4|.|.
CASSGQTTVQYF
TGCGCCAGCTCAGGACAGACGACCGTCCAGTACTTC
>TRBV9|17|TRBJ2-2|.|.
CASSLQRGEGRTGELFF
TGTGCCAGCAGCCTCCAGAGGGGGGAGGGCCGAACCGGGGAGCTGTTTTTT
>TRBV9|15|TRBJ1-1|.|.
CASSATGGGGTEAFF
TGTGCCAGCAGCGCGACCGGGGGAGGGGGAACTGAAGCTTTCTTT
>TRBV4-3|14|TRBJ1-2|.|TRBD1
CASSQPGQGGVYTF
TGCGCCAGCAGCCAACCGGGACAGGGAGGCGTCTACACCTTC
>TRBV21-1|17|TRBJ1-1|.|.
CASSKATTRGSDTEAFF
TGTGCCAGCAGCAAAGCCACTACGAGGGGGTCGGACACTGAAGCTTTCTTT
>TRBV7-2|17|TRBJ2-5|.|.
CASSLVFPGQTQETQYF
TGTGCCAGCAGCTTAGTGTTCCCCGGACAGACACAAGAGACCCAGTACTTC
>TRBV28|15|TRBJ2-7|few|.
CASRLQTTHSYEQYF
TGTGCCAGCAGGCTACAGACAACTCACTCCTACGAGCAGTACTTC